Below, 27 T cell receptor beta chains from the same sample are listed, as sequenced in a study of blood T cell repertoires in COVID-19. Using immunoSEQ multiplex PCR, the repertoire was profiled, and TCRdb retains in-frame clones only, with some absent. The top ten hold 3.5% to 5.5% of the sample, which has more than 85,000 clones, roughly 87% seen once. The sample comprised peripheral blood. These receptor sequences come from a man between 65 and 85 years old with acute or convalescent COVID-19.

V usage is TRBV9 and J usage is TRBJ1-5; the D is unclear. CDR1 and CDR2 from the germline V gene are SGDLS and YYNGEE. The V gene lost 4 bases and the J gene lost 6 bases, with 11 bases spanning the gap. The CDR3 contains 13 residues. CDR3 in amino acids: CASSPGVGQPQHF. The DNA for the CDR3 is TGTGCCAGCAGCCCCGGGGTCGGTCAGCCCCAGCATTTT. Together with reference TRBV9 and TRBJ1-5, the CDR3 gives the full variable domain: DSGVTQTPKHLITATGQRVTLRCSPRSGDLSVYWYQQSLDQGLQFLIQYYNGEERAKGNILERFSAQQFPDLHSELNLSSLELGDSALYFCASSPGVGQPQHFGDGTRLSIL.

This chain uses TRBV3-1 (or the pseudogene TRBV3-2) with TRBJ2-1; D perhaps matches TRBD2 (6 bases). Germline CDR1 is LGHDT and CDR2 is YNNKEL (reference sequence). This CDR3 has 16 amino acids. V lost 5 bases to trimming and J lost 3 bases, with 17 bases between them. The CDR3 spells CASSYGAGLSYNEQFF. CDR3 nucleotides: TGTGCCAGCAGCTATGGGGCGGGACTCAGCTACAATGAGCAGTTCTTC.

This clone has a single count. The chain employs TRBV24-1 and TRBJ2-1; 11 nucleotides align to TRBD2. V was pared by 4 bases and J by 8 bases, with 9 bases of the junction left unmatched. Germline assignment: CDR1 KGHDR and CDR2 SFDVKD. This CDR3 has 16 residues. The DNA of the CDR3 is TGTGCCACCAGTGACAGTAGCGGGGGGGCCGTGGATGAGCAGTTCTTC. The encoded protein is CATSDSSGGAVDEQFF.

As DNA, the CDR3 is TGTGCCAGCAGCGAGGGTTTAGGTTCACCCCTCCACTTT. Amino acids: CASSEGLGSPLHF. The rearrangement joins TRBV12-3 or TRBV12-4 to TRBJ1-6; no reliable D call. Deletions cut 6 bases from V and 9 bases from J, with 12 bases between. CDR3 size: 13 residues.

The chain couples TRBV11-2 to TRBJ1-1; 8 positions match TRBD1. There are 14 residues in the CDR3. V was clipped by 5 bases and J by 0 bases; unmatched bases: 2. The V gene's germline CDR1 is SGHAT and CDR2 FQNNGV. The CDR3 protein is CASSPGQVNTEAFF. In DNA form, the CDR3 reads TGTGCCAGCAGCCCGGGACAGGTGAACACTGAAGCTTTCTTT.

The chain is built from TRBV19 and TRBJ2-7, with D tentatively TRBD1 (5 bases). The CDR3 has 13 residues. The V gene lost 1 base and the J gene lost 1 base, with 5 bases spanning the gap. The germline V gene has CDR1 LNHDA and CDR2 SQIVND (reference sequence). CDR3 coding DNA: TGTGCCAGTAGTATAGGACAGTCCTACGAGCAGTACTTC. It codes for CASSIGQSYEQYF.

This chain links TRBV28 with TRBJ2-4; the D gene is possibly TRBD2 (5 bases). Per the germline V gene, CDR1 is MDHEN and CDR2 is SYDVKM. CDR3 length: 11 residues. V was cut by 6 bases and J by 9 bases, with 9 bases left in between. The CDR3 DNA follows: TGTGCCAGCAGGGTAGAGGGCATTCAGTACTTC. The encoded protein is CASRVEGIQYF.

The V call is TRBV19, the J call TRBJ1-3, with D perhaps matching TRBD1 (6 bases). With 7 bases removed from V and 0 bases from J, the gap between germline ends came to 10 bases. This CDR3 comprises 14 residues. Germline assignment: CDR1 LNHDA and CDR2 SQIVND (reference sequence). The CDR3 DNA sequence: TGTGCCAGTAATCCGGACAGCTCTGGAAACACCATATATTTT. Amino acid sequence: CASNPDSSGNTIYF.

In this sample, this clone turned up once. CDR3 loop: CSAVTPEAFF. In DNA form, the CDR3 reads TGCAGCGCGGTAACTCCTGAAGCTTTCTTT. This rearrangement joins TRBV29-1 to TRBJ1-1; no definite D call. The CDR3 extends over 10 amino acids. Trimming cost V 7 bases and J 6 bases, with 9 bases left between them. Per the germline V gene, CDR1 is SQVTM and CDR2 is ANQGSEA.

The gene calls are TRBV25-1 and TRBJ2-4; possible D gene TRBD2, 7 bases. The length of the CDR3 is 14 residues. Germline CDR1 reads MGHDK; CDR2 reads SYGVNS. V was trimmed by 5 bases and J by 7 bases, leaving 15 bases between them. CDR3 bases: TGTGCCAGCAGTCCTGACGCGGGGGCTAACATTCAGTACTTC. It specifies CASSPDAGANIQYF.

The chain joins TRBV7-9 to TRBJ1-2; 11 bases are shared with TRBD1. V lost 0 bases, J lost 0 bases, and 3 bases stayed unmatched. The germline V gene encodes CDR1 SEHNR and CDR2 FQNEAQ (reference sequence). The CDR3 is 17 residues long. The CDR3 nucleotides read TGTGCCAGCAGCTTAGCGGACAGGGGGCCAACTAACTATGGCTACACCTTC. Amino acid sequence: CASSLADRGPTNYGYTF.

The chain combines TRBV7-8 with TRBJ2-1; TRBD2 agrees at 11 bases. This CDR3 spans 16 amino acids. Germline V lookup: CDR1 SGHVS, CDR2 FQNEAQ. V was clipped by 5 bases and J by 6 bases; unmatched bases: 9. This chain's CDR3 is CASSTVGTSGFNEQFF. CDR3 nucleotides: TGTGCCAGCAGCACAGTCGGGACTAGCGGATTCAATGAGCAGTTCTTC.

This chain uses TRBV5-1 with TRBJ1-2; D is undetermined. The CDR3 totals 14 residues. The germline V gene encodes CDR1 SGHRS and CDR2 YFSETQ. Trimming removed 1 base from V and 7 bases from J, with 14 bases in between. CDR3 nucleotide sequence: TGCGCCAGCAGCTTGTTTCAGGAACCTCCTGGCTACACCTTC. Translating it yields CASSLFQEPPGYTF.

This clone showed up just a few times. The rearrangement links TRBV10-1 to TRBJ2-7; the D gene is possibly TRBD1 (5 bases). V lost 8 bases and J 1 base, leaving 18 bases between the germline ends. There are 15 residues in the CDR3. Germline lookup yields CDR1 WNHNN and CDR2 SYGVQD (reference sequence). The CDR3 DNA is TGCGCCAGCGGCCCAGGGATGGAGTATTCCTACGAGCAGTACGTC. Amino acid sequence: CASGPGMEYSYEQYV.

DNA of the CDR3: TGCAGCGGTCGGACTAGCGGGGGCCACAATGAGCAGTTCTTC. Residues: CSGRTSGGHNEQFF. V and J are TRBV29-1 and TRBJ2-1; TRBD2 aligns across 13 bases. The CDR3 spans 14 residues. The V gene end was trimmed by 7 bases and the J gene end by 5 bases; junction bases not matched to a gene: 5. Germline loops: CDR1 SQVTM, CDR2 ANQGSEA.

The chain employs TRBV11-2 and TRBJ2-5; 9 bases agree with TRBD1. The J segment lost 2 bases and the V segment lost 3 bases, leaving 10 bases of the junction unmatched. Germline CDR1 reads SGHAT; CDR2 reads FQNNGV. The CDR3 covers 17 residues. For the CDR3, the DNA is TGTGCCAGCAGCTTGGTAGGGACAGGGCACGCTCAAGAGACCCAGTACTTC. This sequence encodes CASSLVGTGHAQETQYF.

This chain connects TRBV11-3 to TRBJ1-1, with 9 bases matching TRBD1. With V trimmed by 0 bases and J by 2 bases, 4 bases remained unmatched. CDR3 length: 16 residues. Looked up from germline, CDR1 is SGHNT and CDR2 is YENEEA. The CDR3 protein is CASSLDPDRGNTEAFF. In DNA, the CDR3 is TGTGCCAGCAGCTTAGATCCGGACAGGGGCAACACTGAAGCTTTCTTT. Combining the CDR3 with reference TRBV11-3 and TRBJ1-1 gives the whole variable domain EAGVVQSPRYKIIEKKQPVAFWCNPISGHNTLYWYLQNLGQGPELLIRYENEEAVDDSQLPKDRFSAERLKGVDSTLKIQPAELGDSAVYLCASSLDPDRGNTEAFFGQGTRLTVV.

V gene TRBV6-1 combines with J gene TRBJ1-4; D is unclear. The V gene's germline CDR1 is MNHNS and CDR2 SASEGT. The CDR3 length is 14 residues. V was clipped by 3 bases and J by 5 bases, with 10 bases between them. CDR3 sequence reads: CASSEPITNEKLFF. In nucleotides, the CDR3 is TGTGCCAGCAGTGAGCCTATAACGAATGAAAAACTGTTTTTT.

The gene calls are TRBV3-1 (or the pseudogene TRBV3-2) and TRBJ1-2; no reliable D call. Germline values: CDR1 LGHDT, CDR2 YNNKEL (reference sequence). CDR3 size: 14 residues. V was shortened by 1 base and J by 6 bases, with 12 bases between the two germline ends. Here the CDR3 DNA reads TGTGCCAGCAGCCAAGTCGGGGATCAAGATGGCTACACCTTC. Its protein is CASSQVGDQDGYTF.

CDR3 residues: CASSVATGGATGELFF. In DNA, the CDR3 is TGTGCCAGCAGCGTAGCAACGGGGGGCGCGACCGGGGAGCTGTTTTTT. This sequence joins TRBV9 and TRBJ2-2, with D maybe TRBD2 (7 bases). Trimming took off 0 bases at V and 5 bases at J, with 14 bases between the two ends. The CDR3 extends over 16 amino acids. CDR1 SGDLS and CDR2 YYNGEE come from the germline V gene.

V and J are TRBV4-2 and TRBJ2-7; 10 bases agree with TRBD2. CDR1 and CDR2 from the germline V gene are LGHNA and YNFKEQ. V trimming: 0 bases; J trimming: 2 bases; junction bases outside the gene matches: 4. This CDR3 region has 16 residues. CDR3 DNA sequence: TGTGCCAGCAGCCAAGAACTAGCGGGGCCCCCCTACGAGCAGTACTTC. It specifies CASSQELAGPPYEQYF.

This chain joins TRBV7-9 and TRBJ2-3, with TRBD1 matching 7 bases. The CDR3 extends over 18 amino acids. Per germline, CDR1 SEHNR and CDR2 FQNEAQ (reference sequence). With 5 bases clipped from V and 5 bases from J, the junction kept 19 bases outside the gene matches. The chain's CDR3 is CASSPQGFRRPRQDTQYF. The DNA of the CDR3 is TGTGCCAGCAGCCCACAGGGGTTTCGACGTCCCCGACAAGATACGCAGTATTTT.

This clone was seen a single time. V gene TRBV5-1 combines with J gene TRBJ1-1; possible D gene TRBD1, 6 bases. Per the germline V gene, CDR1 is SGHRS and CDR2 is YFSETQ. With 2 bases removed from V and 4 bases from J, the gap between germline ends came to 15 bases. This CDR3 contains 15 residues. CDR3 in amino acids: CASSFAQGRGTEAFF. The CDR3 region has the DNA TGCGCCAGCAGCTTCGCACAGGGAAGAGGCACTGAAGCTTTCTTT. The full variable domain, its missing parts supplied by reference TRBV5-1 and TRBJ1-1, is KAGVTQTPRYLIKTRGQQVTLSCSPISGHRSVSWYQQTPGQGLQFLFEYFSETQRNKGNFPGRFSGRQFSNSRSEMNVSTLELGDSALYLCASSFAQGRGTEAFFGQGTRLTVV.

V and J are TRBV9 and TRBJ2-5; 8 bases agree with TRBD2. V lost 3 bases and J lost 1; bases outside the gene matches: 8. Germline values: CDR1 SGDLS, CDR2 YYNGEE. The CDR3 totals 16 residues. CDR3 sequence: CASSASGGGIQETQYF. The CDR3 coding sequence is TGTGCCAGCAGCGCCAGTGGCGGGGGGATCCAAGAGACCCAGTACTTC.

The rearrangement links TRBV9 to TRBJ2-3, with D tentatively TRBD1 (5 bases). The CDR3 is 17 residues long. Germline CDR1 and CDR2: SGDLS and YYNGEE. V shed 0 bases and J shed 3 bases, with 17 bases lying between them. The CDR3 spells CASSVERQAAGTDTQYF. The CDR3 DNA sequence: TGTGCCAGCAGCGTAGAGAGGCAGGCCGCAGGGACAGATACGCAGTATTTT.

The chain is built from TRBV6-1 and TRBJ1-5; 7 nucleotides match TRBD1. The trim removed 4 bases at V and 2 bases at J, leaving 11 bases unmatched. The germline gives CDR1 MNHNS, CDR2 SASEGT. The CDR3 covers 17 residues. CDR3 in amino acids: CASSGRVGRGGNQPQHF. Here the CDR3 DNA reads TGTGCCAGCAGTGGAAGAGTGGGCAGGGGGGGCAATCAGCCCCAGCATTTT.

Turning to this clone: This same CDR3 is encoded by further DNA sequences in the sample. This chain joins TRBV2 and TRBJ1-4; TRBD1 aligns across 7 bases. The CDR3 extends over 15 amino acids. Germline CDR1 and CDR2: SNHLY and FYNNEI. V lost 3 bases and J lost 0; bases outside the gene matches: 1. Here the CDR3 reads CASSEDRTTNEKLFF. As DNA, the CDR3 is TGTGCCAGCAGTGAGGACAGGACAACTAATGAAAAACTGTTTTTT.